The 16 T cell receptor beta chains below all came from one sample that was sequenced in a study of blood T cell repertoires in COVID-19 (dated by TCRdb to the early 2020s). The method was the immunoSEQ multiplex PCR assay. In TCRdb, the immuneACCESS table is reduced to in-frame sequences with V and J assigned. These tables do not hold every clone; where another copy was compared, an unresolved V gene accounts for under half, and the others remain unexplained. Across this sample there are a few hundred thousand clones, with around 85% seen only once. The ten largest make up 2% to 3% of the sample. The material sequenced was PBMCs or T cells enriched from blood (not recorded which). All receptors come from a woman between 45 and 60 years old who had recovered from COVID-19.

V and J are TRBV29-1 and TRBJ2-2; D possibly corresponds to TRBD1 (5 bases). The CDR3 runs 16 residues. The V gene's germline CDR1 is SQVTM and CDR2 ANQGSEA. V lost 0 bases and J lost 9, with 20 bases in between. The CDR3 bases are TGCAGCGTTGAAGATCTTGGCCGTGCGGACACACGGGAGCTGTTTTTT. Translation: CSVEDLGRADTRELFF.

CDR3: CASKPGLRSGETQYF. As DNA, the CDR3 is TGTGCCAGCAAGCCGGGACTAAGATCAGGAGAGACCCAGTACTTC. The chain joins TRBV27 to TRBJ2-5; 7 nucleotides agree with TRBD2. Per germline, CDR1 MNHEY and CDR2 SMNVEV (reference sequence). The CDR3 is 15 amino acids. The V and J ends lost 7 bases and 4 bases, in that order; junction bases with no gene match: 12.

The rearrangement uses TRBV18 and TRBJ1-1; 8 nucleotides line up with TRBD1. There are 14 residues in the CDR3. Germline V gene sequence: CDR1 KGHSH, CDR2 LQKENI. After removal of 7 bases from V and 5 bases from J, the junction contained 9 bases not matched to a gene. The CDR3 region is CASYEDRGGTEAFF. Written as DNA, the CDR3 is TGTGCCAGCTACGAAGACAGGGGTGGTACTGAAGCTTTCTTT.

This clone is a singleton in its sample. The chain couples TRBV28 to TRBJ1-5; 9 bases fit TRBD1. This CDR3 comprises 15 residues. Germline trimming cut 9 bases from V and 0 bases from J; bases unmatched to any gene: 6. Germline V gene data show CDR1 as MDHEN and CDR2 as SYDVKM. The CDR3 spells CASVDRGNSNQPQHF. The CDR3 region has the DNA TGTGCCAGTGTGGACAGGGGAAATAGCAATCAGCCCCAGCATTTT.

V is TRBV5-8 and J is TRBJ2-1; no clear D. This CDR3 is built from 14 residues. Germline CDR1 and CDR2: SGHTS and YDEGEE. V was trimmed by 0 bases and J by 6 bases, leaving 10 bases between them. The CDR3 DNA follows: TGTGCCAGCAGCTTGGGTTACGGTTCCAATGAGCAGTTCTTC. As protein: CASSLGYGSNEQFF.

This chain joins TRBV4-3 and TRBJ2-7; 11 positions match TRBD2. The CDR3 runs to 14 residues. The ends lost 1 base at V and 12 bases at J; junction bases unmatched: 8. The V gene's germline CDR1 is LGHNA and CDR2 YSLEER. The CDR3 spells CASSQATSGRRRYF. CDR3 in DNA: TGCGCCAGCAGCCAAGCAACTAGCGGGAGAAGGCGGTACTTC.

The chain joins TRBV30 to TRBJ2-5; TRBD1 aligns across 9 bases. V was clipped by 2 bases and J by 2 bases; unmatched bases: 6. Germline loops: CDR1 GTSNPN, CDR2 SVGIG (reference sequence). This CDR3 comprises 15 residues. The CDR3 spells CAWSSTGGLQETQYF. The DNA of the CDR3 is TGTGCCTGGAGTTCGACAGGGGGTCTTCAAGAGACCCAGTACTTC.

The count of this clone is one. The V gene is TRBV19, the J gene TRBJ2-5; 7 bases align to TRBD1. The CDR3 totals 14 residues. Per germline, CDR1 LNHDA and CDR2 SQIVND (reference sequence). After removal of 7 bases from V and 5 bases from J, the junction contained 10 bases not matched to a gene. CDR3 region: CASTPGQRRETQYF. The CDR3 nucleotides are TGTGCCAGTACCCCGGGACAGAGAAGGGAGACCCAGTACTTC.

The rearrangement links TRBV6-2 or TRBV6-3 to TRBJ2-2; 10 bases fit TRBD2. The germline CDR1 and CDR2 sequences are MNHEY and SVGEGT. The CDR3 length is 16 residues. V trimming: 5 bases; J trimming: 4 bases; junction bases outside the gene matches: 7. The DNA for the CDR3 is TGTGCCAGCAGTCAGGTTAGCGGGAGGCCCACCGGGGAGCTGTTTTTT. This codes for CASSQVSGRPTGELFF.

The CDR3 reads CASSQTSGSTDTQYF. As DNA, the CDR3 is TGTGCCAGCAGCCAGACTAGCGGTAGCACAGATACGCAGTATTTT. The V call is TRBV28, the J call TRBJ2-3; 9 positions agree with TRBD2. V dropped 6 bases and J dropped 0; count of bases not matched to a gene: 4. Germline V lookup: CDR1 MDHEN, CDR2 SYDVKM. This CDR3 spans 15 amino acids.

The V call is TRBV15, the J call TRBJ1-2, with TRBD1 matching over 7 bases. The CDR3 has 15 amino acids. CDR1 is LNHNV and CDR2 is YYDKDF in the germline V gene (reference sequence). V was clipped by 4 bases and J by 3 bases; unmatched bases: 8. DNA for the CDR3: TGTGCCACCAGCACCCGGGAGGGGGCGGACTATGGCTACACCTTC. Its protein is CATSTREGADYGYTF.

This chain uses TRBV7-2 with TRBJ2-1, with unresolved D. The CDR3 consists of 14 residues. The V end lost 3 bases, the J end lost 3 bases, and 9 bases lay between the germline ends. CDR1 SGHTA and CDR2 FQGNSA come from the germline V gene. The CDR3 sequence: CASSLSRNYNEQFF. The CDR3 DNA follows: TGTGCCAGCAGCTTGTCTAGAAACTACAATGAGCAGTTCTTC.

The rearrangement links TRBV5-1 to TRBJ1-2; maybe TRBD1 (6 bases). Germline V gene data show CDR1 as SGHRS and CDR2 as YFSETQ. Trimming removed 4 bases at V and 0 bases at J, with 13 bases between. The CDR3 spans 15 residues. CDR3: CASSQTGNANYGYTF. CDR3 DNA: TGCGCCAGCAGCCAAACAGGGAATGCTAACTATGGCTACACCTTC.

A single count supports this clone. V gene TRBV5-5 combines with J gene TRBJ2-1; 10 nucleotides match TRBD2. The CDR3 consists of 16 residues. V was clipped by 5 bases and J by 1 base; unmatched bases: 6. Germline CDR1 and CDR2: SGHKS and YYEKEE (reference sequence). CDR3 nucleotide sequence: TGTGCCAGCAGTCTAGCGGGAGATGTATCCTACAATGAGCAGTTCTTC. Encoded protein: CASSLAGDVSYNEQFF.

The chain uses TRBV30 and TRBJ1-4; no clear D. Per the germline V gene, CDR1 is GTSNPN and CDR2 is SVGIG (reference sequence). V was clipped by 8 bases and J by 0 bases, with 10 bases between them. The CDR3 has 13 amino acids. CDR3 sequence reads: CASSTATNEKLFF. The CDR3 DNA reads as TGTGCCAGCTCCACTGCAACTAATGAAAAACTGTTTTTT.

The chain employs TRBV27 and TRBJ2-1, with a tentative D call TRBD2 (6 bases). The CDR3 is made up of 15 amino acids. Trimming took 7 bases from V and 4 from J, leaving 17 bases between them. CDR1 and CDR2 from the germline V gene are MNHEY and SMNVEV (reference sequence). The CDR3 bases are TGTGCCAGCACCCTTTTGCCCGGGACTTACAATGAGCAGTTCTTC. Its translation is CASTLLPGTYNEQFF.